These 19 T cell receptor beta chains came from one sample sequenced in a study of T cells after yellow fever vaccination. Via MiXCR, TCRdb re-called the 5' RACE reads, giving one row per CDR3 protein. Here the sample spans some 350,000 distinct CDR3 sequences, 8.7% being singletons. The sample consisted of PBMCs, taken on the day of the first yellow fever vaccination. These receptors were taken from a man younger than 35 who received the YFV17D yellow fever vaccine.

This clonotype was seen ten or more times. The V and J genes are TRBV12-3 or TRBV12-4 and TRBJ2-1; 9 bases line up with TRBD2. This CDR3 region has 16 residues. The V gene end was trimmed by 8 bases and the J gene end by 4 bases; junction bases not matched to a gene: 12. CDR3 DNA: TGTGCCAGCTCCCCCCGGGGGCGGGGGGGGTACAATGAGCAGTTCTTC. Translating it yields CASSPRGRGGYNEQFF.

In this sample, this clonotype turned up a few times. The chain carries TRBV24-1 and TRBJ2-3; D perhaps matches TRBD1 (6 bases). V lost 4 bases and J lost 4, with 14 bases in between. The CDR3 sequence is 15 residues long. Germline V gene sequence: CDR1 KGHDR, CDR2 SFDVKD. The CDR3 nucleotides read TGTGCCACCAGTGAAGCAGGGGCGCGAGCAGATACGCAGTATTTT. This translates into CATSEAGARADTQYF.

The chain links TRBV7-9 to TRBJ1-3; D unclear. V lost 4 bases and J 0 bases, leaving 16 bases between the germline ends. Germline values: CDR1 SEHNR, CDR2 FQNEAQ (reference sequence). CDR3 size: 17 residues. CDR3 in DNA: TGTGCCAGCAGCTCGCCCCTCGGACTGACCTCTGGAAACACCATATATTTT. It codes for CASSSPLGLTSGNTIYF.

The CDR3 DNA follows: TGTGCCAGCAGTTTTGGTCGACAGGGCAATCAGCCCCAGCATTTT. Its protein product is CASSFGRQGNQPQHF. The chain carries TRBV12-3 or TRBV12-4 and TRBJ1-5; possible D gene TRBD1, 6 bases. Trimming shortened V by 3 bases and J by 2 bases, and 11 bases separated the two germline ends. The CDR3 totals 15 residues.

Ten or more counts support this clonotype. V and J are TRBV5-1 and TRBJ2-3, with D uncertain. The CDR3 extends over 15 amino acids. Trimming pared 4 bases from V and 0 bases from J, leaving 12 bases between. Germline CDR1 and CDR2: SGHRS and YFSETQ. The CDR3 DNA reads TGCGCCAGCAGCCCAAGGGCGACTAGCACAGATACGCAGTATTTT. This codes for CASSPRATSTDTQYF. The whole variable domain, filled in from reference TRBV5-1 and TRBJ2-3, reads KAGVTQTPRYLIKTRGQQVTLSCSPISGHRSVSWYQQTPGQGLQFLFEYFSETQRNKGNFPGRFSGRQFSNSRSEMNVSTLELGDSALYLCASSPRATSTDTQYFGPGTRLTVL.

The chain joins TRBV3-1 to TRBJ1-1, with D possibly matching TRBD1 (6 bases). Germline V gene sequence: CDR1 LGHDT, CDR2 YNNKEL (reference sequence). This CDR3 contains 14 residues. Between the trimmed V and J ends, which lost 4 bases and 1 base, there was a span of 10 bases. In nucleotides, the CDR3 is TGTGCCAGCAGCCCCGACAGGTGGAACACTGAAGCTTTCTTT. Residues: CASSPDRWNTEAFF. Combining the CDR3 with reference TRBV3-1 and TRBJ1-1 gives the whole variable domain DTAVSQTPKYLVTQMGNDKSIKCEQNLGHDTMYWYKQDSKKFLKIMFSYNNKELIINETVPNRFSPKSPDKAHLNLHINSLELGDSAVYFCASSPDRWNTEAFFGQGTRLTVV.

This clonotype was detected a few times. The gene calls are TRBV7-9 and TRBJ2-5; 13 nucleotides align to TRBD2. V shed 3 bases, J shed 5 bases, and the junction held 9 bases outside the gene matches. The CDR3 runs to 17 residues. CDR1 SEHNR and CDR2 FQNEAQ come from the germline V gene (reference sequence). The CDR3 DNA follows: TGTGCCAGCAGCTTCGGGACTAGCGGGGCAGGGCCGGAGACCCAGTACTTC. Translation: CASSFGTSGAGPETQYF. Filled out from reference TRBV7-9 and TRBJ2-5, the complete variable domain reads DTGVSQNPRHKITKRGQNVTFRCDPISEHNRLYWYRQTLGQGPEFLTYFQNEAQLEKSRLLSDRFSAERPKGSFSTLEIQRTEQGDSAMYLCASSFGTSGAGPETQYFGPGTRLLVL.

This sequence joins TRBV5-1 and TRBJ2-2; the D gene is possibly TRBD2 (5 bases). The ends were cut back, 3 bases at V and 2 bases at J, with 8 bases in the middle. The CDR3 is made up of 14 amino acids. Per the germline V gene, CDR1 is SGHRS and CDR2 is YFSETQ. For the CDR3, the DNA is TGCGCCAGCAGCTGGACTCTAAACACCGGGGAGCTGTTTTTT. Amino acids: CASSWTLNTGELFF.

This clonotype showed up many times. The rearrangement joins TRBV3-1 to TRBJ2-1, with TRBD2 matching 8 bases. Germline-derived CDR1 and CDR2 are LGHDT and YNNKEL (reference sequence). The ends lost 0 bases at V and 2 bases at J; junction bases unmatched: 6. The CDR3 consists of 17 residues. CDR3 protein: CASSQESGGGTYNEQFF. In nucleotides, the CDR3 is TGTGCCAGCAGCCAAGAGTCGGGGGGGGGCACCTACAATGAGCAGTTCTTC.

The rearrangement joins TRBV7-2 to TRBJ1-5; D is undetermined. CDR3 length equals 11 residues. The germline CDR1 and CDR2 sequences are SGHTA and FQGNSA. Trimming shortened V by 4 bases and J by 8 bases, and 6 bases separated the two germline ends. The CDR3: CASSSGEPQHF. As DNA, the CDR3 is TGTGCCAGCAGCTCCGGGGAGCCCCAGCATTTT.

V usage is TRBV5-4 and J usage is TRBJ2-1; D may correspond to TRBD1 or TRBD2 (5 bases each). This CDR3 comprises 14 residues. Between the trimmed V and J ends, which lost 6 bases and 0 bases, there was a span of 10 bases. Germline CDR1 is SGHNT and CDR2 is YYREEE (reference sequence). The CDR3 reads CASTSGSSYNEQFF. Written as DNA, the CDR3 is TGTGCCAGCACCTCAGGGAGCTCCTACAATGAGCAGTTCTTC. Variable domain in full (rest from reference TRBV5-4 and TRBJ2-1): ETGVTQSPTHLIKTRGQQVTLRCSSQSGHNTVSWYQQALGQGPQFIFQYYREEENGRGNFPPRFSGLQFPNYSSELNVNALELDDSALYLCASTSGSSYNEQFFGPGTRLTVL.

The chain recombines TRBV4-2 with TRBJ1-2, with 9 bases that match TRBD1. The trim removed 5 bases at V and 4 bases at J, leaving 2 bases unmatched. Germline-derived CDR1 and CDR2 are LGHNA and YNFKEQ. The CDR3 contains 13 residues. The CDR3 DNA reads TGTGCCAGCAGCGGACAGGGGATCTATGGCTACACCTTC. It codes for CASSGQGIYGYTF.

DNA for the CDR3: TGTGCCAGCAGTTTTCGAAGAGAGCAGTTCTTC. Translating gives CASSFRREQFF. The chain employs TRBV12-3 or TRBV12-4 and TRBJ2-1, with D uncertain. Deletions cut 3 bases from V and 10 bases from J, with 7 bases between. This CDR3 is built from 11 residues.

This clonotype showed up just a few times. V usage is TRBV4-2 and J usage is TRBJ2-3; 9 nucleotides agree with TRBD2. The CDR3 contains 15 residues. J lost 6 bases, V lost 3 bases, and 7 bases had no gene match. Germline V gene sequence: CDR1 LGHNA, CDR2 YNFKEQ. The CDR3 DNA reads TGTGCCAGCAGCCAGGGAGCTAGCGGGGTGGATACGCAGTATTTT. As protein: CASSQGASGVDTQYF.

V usage is TRBV25-1 and J usage is TRBJ2-3; the match to TRBD2 covers 11 bases. Germline-derived CDR1 and CDR2 are MGHDK and SYGVNS. This CDR3 region has 16 residues. Trimming took 5 bases from V and 2 from J; bases not matched to a gene: 6. Here the CDR3 reads CASSPRLAGFTDTQYF. The DNA of the CDR3 is TGTGCCAGCAGTCCGCGACTAGCGGGGTTCACAGATACGCAGTATTTT.

This clonotype was detected a few times. This rearrangement joins TRBV6-5 to TRBJ1-6; a possible D gene is TRBD1 (5 bases). CDR1 is MNHEY and CDR2 is SVGAGI in the germline V gene. This CDR3 is 14 amino acids long. The V and J ends lost 2 bases and 9 bases respectively, with 11 bases between them. CDR3: CASSYGGVRSPLHF. The CDR3 nucleotides are TGTGCCAGCAGTTACGGGGGTGTTCGTTCACCCCTCCACTTT.

This clonotype was seen a few times. The rearrangement joins TRBV12-3 or TRBV12-4 to TRBJ2-7; 9 nucleotides agree with TRBD1. V shed 3 bases and J 3 bases; nucleotides not matched to a gene: 6. This CDR3 region has 15 residues. The CDR3 loop is CASSFVGQGFYEQYF. CDR3 coding DNA: TGTGCCAGCAGTTTCGTGGGACAGGGATTCTACGAGCAGTACTTC.

This clonotype was counted many times. The chain uses TRBV6-2 or TRBV6-3 and TRBJ1-1, with D unclear. The CDR3 runs to 13 residues. CDR1 is MNHEY, CDR2 SVGEGT, per germline. Trimming took 2 bases from V and 1 from J, leaving 5 bases between them. DNA for the CDR3: TGTGCCAGCAGTTACCTCGAGAACACTGAAGCTTTCTTT. Amino acid sequence: CASSYLENTEAFF.

There are a few counts of this clonotype. V and J are TRBV4-1 and TRBJ2-3, with 9 bases lining up with TRBD2. The ends lost 3 bases at V and 0 bases at J; junction bases unmatched: 1. The CDR3 has 15 residues. Germline CDR1 and CDR2: MGHRA and YSYEKL. CDR3 in DNA: TGCGCCAGCAGCCACCTAGCGGGGAGCACAGATACGCAGTATTTT. It encodes CASSHLAGSTDTQYF.